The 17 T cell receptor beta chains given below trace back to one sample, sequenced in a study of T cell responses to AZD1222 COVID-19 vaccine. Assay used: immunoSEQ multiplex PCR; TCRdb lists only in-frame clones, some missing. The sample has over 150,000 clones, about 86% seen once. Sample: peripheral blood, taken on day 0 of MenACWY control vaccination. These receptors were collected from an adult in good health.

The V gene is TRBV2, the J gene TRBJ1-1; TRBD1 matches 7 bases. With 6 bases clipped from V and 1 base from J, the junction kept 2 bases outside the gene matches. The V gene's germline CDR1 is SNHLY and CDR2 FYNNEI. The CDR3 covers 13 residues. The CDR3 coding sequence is TGTGCCAGCAGCAAGGGGGCGAACACTGAAGCTTTCTTT. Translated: CASSKGANTEAFF.

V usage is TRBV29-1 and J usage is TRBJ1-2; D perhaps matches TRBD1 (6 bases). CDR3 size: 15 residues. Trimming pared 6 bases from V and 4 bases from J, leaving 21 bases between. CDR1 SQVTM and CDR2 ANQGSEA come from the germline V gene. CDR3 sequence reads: CSVVGGGANFYGYTF. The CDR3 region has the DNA TGCAGCGTCGTAGGGGGGGGCGCAAACTTCTATGGCTACACCTTC.

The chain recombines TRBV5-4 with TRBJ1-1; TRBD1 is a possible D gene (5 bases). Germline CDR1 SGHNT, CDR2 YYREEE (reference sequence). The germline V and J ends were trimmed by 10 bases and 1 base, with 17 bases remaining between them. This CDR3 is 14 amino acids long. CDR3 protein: CAGGDGERNTEAFF. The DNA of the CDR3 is TGTGCCGGGGGGGACGGGGAAAGGAACACTGAAGCTTTCTTT.

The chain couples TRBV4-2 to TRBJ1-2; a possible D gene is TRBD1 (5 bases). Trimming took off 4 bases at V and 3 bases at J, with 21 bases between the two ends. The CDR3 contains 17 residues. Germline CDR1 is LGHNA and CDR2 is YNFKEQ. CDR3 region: CASSRTQVGDRDYGYTF. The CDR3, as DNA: TGTGCCAGCAGCCGGACTCAGGTCGGGGACCGGGACTATGGCTACACCTTC.

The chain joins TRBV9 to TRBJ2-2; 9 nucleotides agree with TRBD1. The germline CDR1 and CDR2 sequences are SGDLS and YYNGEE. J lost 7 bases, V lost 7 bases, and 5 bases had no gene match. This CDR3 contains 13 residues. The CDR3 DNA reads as TGTGCCAGCCGACAGGGGGTCAGCGGGGAGCTGTTTTTT. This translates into CASRQGVSGELFF. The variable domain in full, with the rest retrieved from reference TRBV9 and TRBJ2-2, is DSGVTQTPKHLITATGQRVTLRCSPRSGDLSVYWYQQSLDQGLQFLIQYYNGEERAKGNILERFSAQQFPDLHSELNLSSLELGDSALYFCASRQGVSGELFFGEGSRLTVL.

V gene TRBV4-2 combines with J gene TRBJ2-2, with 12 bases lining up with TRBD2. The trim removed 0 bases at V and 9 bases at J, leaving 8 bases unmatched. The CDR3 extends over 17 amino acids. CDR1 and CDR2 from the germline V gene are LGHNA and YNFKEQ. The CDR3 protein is CASSQDTLAGGRRELFF. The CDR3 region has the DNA TGTGCCAGCAGCCAAGATACACTAGCGGGGGGTCGGCGGGAGCTGTTTTTT.

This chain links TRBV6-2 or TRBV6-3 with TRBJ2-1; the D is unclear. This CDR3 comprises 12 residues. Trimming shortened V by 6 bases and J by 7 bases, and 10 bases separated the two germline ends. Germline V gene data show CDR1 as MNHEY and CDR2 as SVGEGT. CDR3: CASSLGWNEQFF. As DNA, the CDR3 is TGTGCCAGCAGCCTCGGATGGAATGAGCAGTTCTTC.

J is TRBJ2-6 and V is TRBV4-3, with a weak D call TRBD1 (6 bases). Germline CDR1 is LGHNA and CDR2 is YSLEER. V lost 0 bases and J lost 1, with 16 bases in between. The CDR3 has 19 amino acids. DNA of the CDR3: TGCGCCAGCAGCCAAGATACAGGGTTGGCCCTTTCTGGGGCCAACGTCCTGACTTTC. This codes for CASSQDTGLALSGANVLTF.

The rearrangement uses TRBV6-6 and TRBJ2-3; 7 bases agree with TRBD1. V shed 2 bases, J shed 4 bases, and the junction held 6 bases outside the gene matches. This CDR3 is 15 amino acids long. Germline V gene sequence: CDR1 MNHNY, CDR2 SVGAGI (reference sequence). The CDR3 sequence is CASSYTIQGPDTQYF. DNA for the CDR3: TGTGCCAGCAGTTACACTATACAGGGGCCAGATACGCAGTATTTT.

The CDR3 DNA reads as TGCGCCAGCAGCCCCGCGGCTGGCGGGCTGAATGAGCAGTTCTTC. Its protein product is CASSPAAGGLNEQFF. The chain joins TRBV5-1 to TRBJ2-1; possibly TRBD2 for D (5 bases). The CDR3 is 15 residues long. Looked up from germline, CDR1 is SGHRS and CDR2 is YFSETQ. Trimming stripped 4 bases from V and 7 bases from J, with 18 bases between.

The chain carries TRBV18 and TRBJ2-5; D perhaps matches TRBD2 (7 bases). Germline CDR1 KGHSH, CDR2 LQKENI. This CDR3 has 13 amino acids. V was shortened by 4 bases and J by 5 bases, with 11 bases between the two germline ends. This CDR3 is CASSRGGLETQYF. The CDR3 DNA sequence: TGTGCCAGCTCACGCGGGGGCTTGGAGACCCAGTACTTC.

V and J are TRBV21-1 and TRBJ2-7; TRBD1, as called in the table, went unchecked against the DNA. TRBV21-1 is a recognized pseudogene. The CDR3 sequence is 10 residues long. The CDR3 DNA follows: TGTGCCAGCAGCAAAGTGGGACAGGGGGTC. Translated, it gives CASSKVGQGV.

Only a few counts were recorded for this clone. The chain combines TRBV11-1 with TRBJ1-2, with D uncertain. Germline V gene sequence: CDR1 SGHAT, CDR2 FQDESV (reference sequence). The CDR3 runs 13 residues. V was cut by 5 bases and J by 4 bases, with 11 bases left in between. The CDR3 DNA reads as TGTGCCAGCAGCGCTCTGGAGGGCTATGGCTACACCTTC. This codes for CASSALEGYGYTF.

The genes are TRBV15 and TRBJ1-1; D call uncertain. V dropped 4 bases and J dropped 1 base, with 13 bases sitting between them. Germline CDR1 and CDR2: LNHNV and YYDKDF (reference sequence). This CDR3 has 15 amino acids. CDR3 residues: CATSNTGRPNTEAFF. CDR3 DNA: TGTGCCACCAGCAATACCGGGAGACCGAACACTGAAGCTTTCTTT.

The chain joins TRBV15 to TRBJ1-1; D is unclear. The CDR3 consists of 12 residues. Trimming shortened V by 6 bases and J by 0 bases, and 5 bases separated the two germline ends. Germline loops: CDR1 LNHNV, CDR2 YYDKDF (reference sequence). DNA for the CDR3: TGTGCCACCAGAGCAGTGAACACTGAAGCTTTCTTT. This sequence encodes CATRAVNTEAFF.

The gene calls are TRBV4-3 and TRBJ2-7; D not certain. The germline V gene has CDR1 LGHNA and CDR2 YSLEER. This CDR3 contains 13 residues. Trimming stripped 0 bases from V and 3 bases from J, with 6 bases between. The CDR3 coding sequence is TGCGCCAGCAGCCAAGAGTTCGGCTACGAGCAGTACTTC. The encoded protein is CASSQEFGYEQYF.

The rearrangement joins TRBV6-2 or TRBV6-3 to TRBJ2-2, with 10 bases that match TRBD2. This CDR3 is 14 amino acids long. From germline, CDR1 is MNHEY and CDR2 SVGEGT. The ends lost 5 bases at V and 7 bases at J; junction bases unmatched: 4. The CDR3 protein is CASSPLAGVGELFF. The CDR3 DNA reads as TGTGCCAGCAGTCCCCTAGCGGGGGTCGGGGAGCTGTTTTTT.